These T cell receptor beta chains were read from a single sample in a study of cytotoxic CD8 clonotypes in ibrutinib-treated CLL. Profiled with immunoSEQ multiplex PCR; TCRdb holds only in-frame clones, not every one. The sample lists more than 300,000 clones; roughly 80% were seen once. Specimen: PBMCs, collected before ibrutinib treatment. The receptor set was obtained from a human donor with chronic lymphocytic leukemia. The CDR3 runs from the conserved cysteine through the conserved F or W. D genes are given only for firm matches. The size entry is marked missing in some rows and otherwise reads once, few, many or a size class.

j_call | clone_size | v_call | d_call | cdr3_aa | cdr3_nt
TRBJ2-7 | few | TRBV4-2 | TRBD2 | CASSPVASGYEQYF | TGTGCCAGCAGCCCAGTGGCTAGCGGCTACGAGCAGTACTTC
TRBJ1-2 | . | TRBV9 | . | CASSERQGSVYGYTF | TGTGCCAGCAGCGAACGCCAGGGTTCCGTCTATGGCTACACCTTC
TRBJ2-7 | few | TRBV7-6 | . | CASSASGYEQYF | TGTGCCAGCAGCGCAAGCGGCTACGAGCAGTACTTC
TRBJ2-1 | . | TRBV11-2 | TRBD2 | CASSSQLAGGNNEQFF | TGTGCCAGCAGCTCGCAACTAGCGGGAGGGAACAATGAGCAGTTCTTC
TRBJ2-7 | . | TRBV28 | . | CASSSLTEAYEQYF | TGTGCCAGCAGTTCCCTTACAGAAGCCTACGAGCAGTACTTC
TRBJ2-1 | . | TRBV15 | . | CATSRKPIYNEQFF | TGTGCCACCAGCAGAAAGCCGATCTACAATGAGCAGTTCTTC
TRBJ2-1 | few | TRBV7-3 | TRBD2 | CASSPGVGLAGGQLDHNEQFF | TGTGCCAGCAGCCCAGGGGTCGGACTAGCGGGAGGACAGTTAGACCACAATGAGCAGTTCTTC
TRBJ1-2 | . | TRBV28 | TRBD1 | CASSFGQARGYTF | TGTGCCAGCAGTTTCGGACAGGCGAGAGGCTACACCTTC
TRBJ1-1 | . | TRBV7-6 | TRBD1 | CASSLPTGGRDTEAFF | TGTGCCAGCAGCCTCCCGACAGGGGGCAGGGACACTGAAGCTTTCTTT
TRBJ1-3 | . | TRBV15 | . | CATSRDRSSTSGNTIYF | TGTGCCACCAGCAGAGATCGTTCATCCACTTCTGGAAACACCATATATTTT
TRBJ2-3 | . | TRBV15 | TRBD2 | CATSRRLAASTDTQYF | TGTGCCACCAGCAGGCGACTAGCGGCTAGCACAGATACGCAGTATTTT
TRBJ1-5 | few | TRBV9 | . | CASSVGSNQPQHF | TGTGCCAGCAGCGTCGGTAGCAATCAGCCCCAGCATTTT
TRBJ1-1 | . | TRBV5-1 | . | CASSFGNTEAFF | TGCGCCAGCAGCTTTGGGAACACTGAAGCTTTCTTT
TRBJ2-2 | . | TRBV5-8 | . | CASSLVWAGLSTGELFF | TGTGCCAGCAGCTTGGTATGGGCAGGGCTAAGCACCGGGGAGCTGTTTTTT
TRBJ2-7 | . | TRBV5-4 | . | CASSLARSGAYEQYF | TGTGCCAGCAGCTTGGCGAGGAGTGGGGCCTACGAGCAGTACTTC
TRBJ2-3 | . | TRBV7-2 | . | CASSLTGLSGDTQYF | TGTGCCAGCAGCTTGACGGGACTCTCTGGGGATACGCAGTATTTT
TRBJ2-7 | . | TRBV7-2 | . | CASSSRATAYYEQYF | TGTGCCAGCAGCTCTCGGGCGACAGCCTACTACGAGCAGTACTTC
TRBJ1-1 | . | TRBV5-1 | . | CASSLDRGGNTEAFF | TGCGCCAGCAGCTTGGATCGGGGAGGGAACACTGAAGCTTTCTTT
TRBJ1-2 | . | TRBV6-1 | TRBD1 | CASSEWTGGSEVYGYTF | TGTGCCAGCAGTGAATGGACAGGGGGCTCGGAGGTCTATGGCTACACCTTC
TRBJ1-2 | few | TRBV4-2 | . | CASSPAGNYGYTF | TGTGCCAGCAGCCCCGCAGGGAACTATGGCTACACCTTC
TRBJ1-5 | . | TRBV29-1 | . | CSVGSGNQPQHF | TGCAGCGTTGGGTCGGGCAATCAGCCCCAGCATTTT
TRBJ2-3 | . | TRBV4-2 | . | CASSHPLADTQYF | TGTGCCAGCAGCCACCCTTTAGCGGATACGCAGTATTTT
TRBJ2-7 | few | TRBV4-2 | . | CASSQAGTPYEQYF | TGTGCCAGCAGCCAAGCCGGGACACCGTACGAGCAGTACTTC
TRBJ2-3 | . | TRBV9 | TRBD2 | CASSVEGLAGEDTQYF | TGTGCCAGCAGCGTAGAAGGACTAGCGGGGGAAGATACGCAGTATTTT
TRBJ2-7 | once | TRBV18 | . | CASSPAGVHEQYF | TGTGCCAGCTCACCCGCAGGGGTCCACGAGCAGTACTTC
TRBJ2-3 | . | TRBV2 | . | CASSEAQFRLDTQYF | TGTGCCAGCAGTGAAGCGCAATTTAGGCTAGATACGCAGTATTTT
TRBJ2-7 | . | TRBV18 | . | CASSPEVQGRYEQYF | TGTGCCAGCTCACCTGAGGTGCAGGGGCGGTACGAGCAGTACTTC
TRBJ1-2 | . | TRBV5-5 | TRBD1 | CASRRTGTGYGYTF | TGTGCCAGCAGGCGGACCGGGACAGGATATGGCTACACCTTC
TRBJ1-1 | . | TRBV7-2 | . | CASSLGRTEAFF | TGTGCCAGCAGCCTAGGACGCACTGAAGCTTTCTTT